These 12 T cell receptor beta chains were sequenced from one sample in a study of blood T cell repertoires in COVID-19. This table comes from immunoSEQ multiplex PCR, and its TCRdb copy is limited to in-frame clones, with some not included. This sample has roughly 200,000 clones; roughly four fifths occur once, and the top ten carry 7.5% to 9.5%. The specimen sequenced was peripheral blood. These receptors originate from a woman aged 80 or older with COVID-19, enrolled during active disease.

V gene TRBV30 combines with J gene TRBJ1-2; possibly TRBD1 for D (6 bases). The germline V gene has CDR1 GTSNPN and CDR2 SVGIG (reference sequence). Deletions cut 5 bases from V and 8 bases from J, with 18 bases between. CDR3 length: 13 residues. The CDR3 protein is CAWGTGSVRGYTF. The DNA of the CDR3 is TGTGCCTGGGGAACAGGGTCGGTTAGGGGCTACACCTTC.

This chain joins TRBV28 and TRBJ1-2, with 7 bases identical to TRBD1. J was trimmed by 5 bases and V by 9 bases; bases with no gene match: 15. There are 15 residues in the CDR3. Germline-derived CDR1 and CDR2 are MDHEN and SYDVKM. CDR3 loop: CASRDSANFGYGYTF. CDR3 bases: TGTGCCAGTAGGGACAGCGCCAACTTTGGGTATGGCTACACCTTC.

The V gene is TRBV5-5, the J gene TRBJ2-7, with 7 bases fitting TRBD1. Germline CDR1 SGHKS, CDR2 YYEKEE (reference sequence). This CDR3 comprises 14 residues. Unmatched junction bases numbered 3, after V lost 0 bases and J lost 3 bases. The CDR3 bases are TGTGCCAGCAGCTTGGTTGCAGGGGGCTACGAGCAGTACTTC. This encodes CASSLVAGGYEQYF.

The gene calls are TRBV5-1 and TRBJ1-1, with 12 bases fitting TRBD1. Trimming at V came to 4 bases and at J to 11 bases, leaving 9 bases not matched to a gene. The germline CDR1 and CDR2 sequences are SGHRS and YFSETQ. The CDR3 is made up of 14 amino acids. In DNA form, the CDR3 reads TGCGCCAGCAGCCGGGGACAGGGGGCCGACTCGGCTTTCTTT. It yields the protein CASSRGQGADSAFF.

This rearrangement joins TRBV6-5 to TRBJ1-2; 7 bases match TRBD1. V trimming: 6 bases; J trimming: 8 bases; junction bases outside the gene matches: 12. The CDR3 loop spans 14 amino acids. In germline, CDR1 is MNHEY, CDR2 SVGAGI. The CDR3 region is CASRPKQGFLGYTF. The CDR3 bases are TGTGCCAGCAGGCCGAAACAGGGGTTCCTCGGCTACACCTTC.

The chain couples TRBV23-1 to TRBJ1-6; D is uncertain. TRBV23-1 is an ORF, with its function uncertain. The V gene lost 0 bases and the J gene lost 6 bases, with 18 bases spanning the gap. The CDR3 consists of 18 residues. The CDR3 nucleotides are TGCGCCAGCAGTCAATCTGTGCCGGGGTCCAGTCTTAATTCACCCCTCCACTTT. As protein: CASSQSVPGSSLNSPLHF.

V is TRBV20-1 and J is TRBJ1-6; D might be TRBD1 (5 bases). The germline V gene encodes CDR1 DFQATT and CDR2 SNEGSKA (reference sequence). This CDR3 is 19 amino acids long. Trimming pared 3 bases from V and 0 bases from J, leaving 21 bases between. CDR3 sequence: CSASKVWAGLSSYNSPLHF. The CDR3 bases are TGCAGTGCTAGTAAGGTTTGGGCAGGGCTGAGCTCCTATAATTCACCCCTCCACTTT.

This clone was detected once. The rearrangement joins TRBV19 to TRBJ2-7; TRBD2 agrees at 12 bases. The germline V gene has CDR1 LNHDA and CDR2 SQIVND (reference sequence). Trimming at V came to 6 bases and at J to 2 bases, leaving 5 bases not matched to a gene. The CDR3 sequence is 15 residues long. The CDR3 is CASRSSSGRAYEQYF. Here the CDR3 DNA reads TGTGCCAGTAGATCCTCTAGCGGGAGGGCCTACGAGCAGTACTTC.

The chain joins TRBV7-9 to TRBJ1-1, with 10 bases fitting TRBD1. This CDR3 contains 14 residues. Germline CDR1 and CDR2: SEHNR and FQNEAQ (reference sequence). With V trimmed by 8 bases and J by 6 bases, 9 bases remained unmatched. In DNA, the CDR3 is TGTGCCAGCGGGCCCGGGACAGGGGCGTCTGAAGCTTTCTTT. Translated: CASGPGTGASEAFF.

This CDR3 is CASSPGGGSGGNTIYF. In DNA form, the CDR3 reads TGCGCCAGCAGCCCTGGGGGGGGCAGCGGAGGAAACACCATATATTTT. The chain couples TRBV4-3 to TRBJ1-3; possible D gene TRBD1, 6 bases. There are 16 residues in the CDR3. The V gene's germline CDR1 is LGHNA and CDR2 YSLEER. Trimming cost V 4 bases and J 4 bases, with 17 bases left between them.

This chain links TRBV6-2 or TRBV6-3 with TRBJ2-2; TRBD1 is a possible D gene (6 bases). This CDR3 spans 16 amino acids. In germline, CDR1 is MNHEY, CDR2 SVGEGT. V lost 6 bases and J lost 0, with 14 bases in between. This chain's CDR3 is CASSDAGTPNTGELFF. CDR3 coding DNA: TGTGCCAGCAGCGACGCCGGGACACCGAACACCGGGGAGCTGTTTTTT.

The DNA of the CDR3 is TGTGCCAGCGTGGGACAGACCTACAATGAGCAGTTCTTC. Translated, it gives CASVGQTYNEQFF. The gene calls are TRBV12-3 or TRBV12-4 and TRBJ2-1; TRBD1 aligns across 7 bases. The CDR3 loop spans 13 amino acids. Trimming removed 8 bases from V and 2 bases from J; junction bases left unmatched: 3.